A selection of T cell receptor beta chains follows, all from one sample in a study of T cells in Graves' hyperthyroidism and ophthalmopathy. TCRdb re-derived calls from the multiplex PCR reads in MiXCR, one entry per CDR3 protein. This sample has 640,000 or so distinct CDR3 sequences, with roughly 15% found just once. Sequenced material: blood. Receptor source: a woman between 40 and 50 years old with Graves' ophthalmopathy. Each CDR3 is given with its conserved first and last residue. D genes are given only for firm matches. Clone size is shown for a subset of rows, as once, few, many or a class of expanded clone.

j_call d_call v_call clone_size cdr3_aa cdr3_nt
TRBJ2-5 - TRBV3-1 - CASSQEVASGGEETQYF TGTGCCAGCAGCCAAGAGGTAGCGAGCGGTGGCGAAGAGACCCAGTACTTC
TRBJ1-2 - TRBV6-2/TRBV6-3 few CASSWRDGYTF TGTGCCAGCAGTTGGAGGGATGGCTACACCTTC
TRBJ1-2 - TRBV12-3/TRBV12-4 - CASRPRNDIDYGYTF TGTGCCAGCAGACCTAGAAACGACATAGACTATGGCTACACCTTC
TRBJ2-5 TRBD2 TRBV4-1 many CASSQDGLAELDETQYF TGCGCCAGCAGCCAAGATGGGCTAGCGGAACTCGACGAGACCCAGTACTTC
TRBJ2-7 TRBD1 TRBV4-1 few CASSLGTGEREQYF TGCGCCAGCAGCCTGGGGACAGGGGAAAGGGAGCAGTACTTC
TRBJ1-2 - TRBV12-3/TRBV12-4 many CASSEGLLGYTF TGTGCCAGCAGTGAGGGCCTCCTGGGCTACACCTTC
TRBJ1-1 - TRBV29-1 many CSVEGQQNTEAFF TGCAGCGTAGAAGGACAGCAGAACACTGAAGCTTTCTTT
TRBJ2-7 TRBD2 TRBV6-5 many CASSYSLAGFSYEQYF TGTGCCAGCAGTTACTCACTAGCGGGGTTCTCCTACGAGCAGTACTTC
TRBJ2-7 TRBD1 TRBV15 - CATSRGGTGGSYEQYF TGTGCCACCAGCAGGGGGGGGACAGGGGGCTCCTACGAGCAGTACTTC
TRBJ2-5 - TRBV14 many CASARGTETQYF TGTGCCAGTGCCCGGGGGACGGAGACCCAGTACTTC
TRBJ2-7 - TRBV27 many CASSLHDSYEQYF TGTGCCAGCAGTTTGCACGACAGCTACGAGCAGTACTTC
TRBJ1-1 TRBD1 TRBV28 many CASSLRGGQEAFF TGTGCCAGCAGTTTACGAGGGGGCCAAGAAGCTTTCTTT
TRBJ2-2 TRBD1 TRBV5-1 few CASSLPGQYTGELFF TGCGCCAGCAGCTTGCCGGGACAGTACACCGGGGAGCTGTTTTTT
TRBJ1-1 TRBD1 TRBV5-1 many CASSGIGAGGHTEAFF TGCGCCAGCAGCGGGATCGGGGCAGGGGGCCACACTGAAGCTTTCTTT
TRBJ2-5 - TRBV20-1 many CSANPRGGETQYF TGCAGTGCTAACCCGAGGGGGGGGGAGACCCAGTACTTC